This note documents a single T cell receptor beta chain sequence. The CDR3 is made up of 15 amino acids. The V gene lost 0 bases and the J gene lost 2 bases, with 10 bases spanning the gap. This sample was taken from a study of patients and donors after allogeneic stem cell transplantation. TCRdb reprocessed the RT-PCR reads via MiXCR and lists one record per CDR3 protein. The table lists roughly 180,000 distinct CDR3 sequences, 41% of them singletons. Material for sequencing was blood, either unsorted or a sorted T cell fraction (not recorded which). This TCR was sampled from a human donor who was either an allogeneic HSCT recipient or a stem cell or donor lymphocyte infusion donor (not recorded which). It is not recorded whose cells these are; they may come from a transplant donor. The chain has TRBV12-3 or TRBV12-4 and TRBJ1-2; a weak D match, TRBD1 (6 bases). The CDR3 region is CASSLAARGNYGYTF. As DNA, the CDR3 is TGTGCCAGCAGTTTAGCGGCCAGGGGAAACTATGGCTACACCTTC.